This TCR beta chain originates from a study of blood T cell repertoires in COVID-19. Study summary: Donors in the United States, Italy and Spain gave samples during acute or convalescent COVID-19.

Trimming cost V 3 bases and J 4 bases; bases outside gene matches: 9. CDR3 length: 16 residues. CDR1 SGHNT and CDR2 YYREEE come from the germline V gene (reference sequence). Produced via immunoSEQ multiplex PCR; TCRdb's table is partial and in-frame only. This sample has around 130,000 clones, with under 95% found just once. Sequencing was done on a sample of peripheral blood. This clonotype was obtained from a man aged 45-65 years with active COVID-19. The chain is built from TRBV5-4 and TRBJ2-2; 7 positions match TRBD1. The CDR3, as DNA: TGTGCCAGCAGCTGGGGACAGCCTAAAGTCACCGGGGAGCTGTTTTTT. Amino acids: CASSWGQPKVTGELFF.